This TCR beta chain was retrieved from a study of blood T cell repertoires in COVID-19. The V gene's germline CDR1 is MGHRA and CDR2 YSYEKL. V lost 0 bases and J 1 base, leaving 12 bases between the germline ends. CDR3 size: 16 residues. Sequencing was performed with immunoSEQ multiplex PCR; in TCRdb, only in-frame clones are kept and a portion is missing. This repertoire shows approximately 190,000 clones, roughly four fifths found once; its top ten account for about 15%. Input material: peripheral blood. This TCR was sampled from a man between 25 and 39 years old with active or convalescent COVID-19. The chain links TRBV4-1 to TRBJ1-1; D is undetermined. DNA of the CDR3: TGCGCCAGCAGCCAAGATCCCCGGGTCCCGAACACTGAAGCTTTCTTT. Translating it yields CASSQDPRVPNTEAFF.